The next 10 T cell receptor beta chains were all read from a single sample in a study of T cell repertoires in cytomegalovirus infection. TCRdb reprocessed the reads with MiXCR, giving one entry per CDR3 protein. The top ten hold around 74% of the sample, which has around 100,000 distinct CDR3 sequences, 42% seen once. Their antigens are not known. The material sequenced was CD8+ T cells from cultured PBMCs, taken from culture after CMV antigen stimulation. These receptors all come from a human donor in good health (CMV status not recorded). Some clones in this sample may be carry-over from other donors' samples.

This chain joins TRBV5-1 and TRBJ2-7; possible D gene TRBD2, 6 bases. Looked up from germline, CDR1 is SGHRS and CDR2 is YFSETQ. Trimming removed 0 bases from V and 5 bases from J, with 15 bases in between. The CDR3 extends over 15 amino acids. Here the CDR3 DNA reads TGCGCCAGCAGCTTGGTAGGAGGGACCCCTCACGAGCAGTACTTC. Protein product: CASSLVGGTPHEQYF.

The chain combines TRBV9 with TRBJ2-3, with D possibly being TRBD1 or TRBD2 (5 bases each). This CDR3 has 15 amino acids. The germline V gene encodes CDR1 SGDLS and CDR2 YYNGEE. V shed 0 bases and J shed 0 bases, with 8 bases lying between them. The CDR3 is CASSVGGVSTDTQYF. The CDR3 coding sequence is TGTGCCAGCAGCGTAGGAGGGGTTAGCACAGATACGCAGTATTTT.

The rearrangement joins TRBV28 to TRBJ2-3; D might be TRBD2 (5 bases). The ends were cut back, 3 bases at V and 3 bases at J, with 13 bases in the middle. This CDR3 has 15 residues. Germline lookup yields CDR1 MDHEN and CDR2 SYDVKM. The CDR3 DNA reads TGTGCCAGCAGTTTTATTGGGGAGAGGACAGATACGCAGTATTTT. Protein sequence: CASSFIGERTDTQYF. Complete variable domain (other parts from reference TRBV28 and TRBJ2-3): DVKVTQSSRYLVKRTGEKVFLECVQDMDHENMFWYRQDPGLGLRLIYFSYDVKMKEKGDIPEGYSVSREKKERFSLILESASTNQTSMYLCASSFIGERTDTQYFGPGTRLTVL.

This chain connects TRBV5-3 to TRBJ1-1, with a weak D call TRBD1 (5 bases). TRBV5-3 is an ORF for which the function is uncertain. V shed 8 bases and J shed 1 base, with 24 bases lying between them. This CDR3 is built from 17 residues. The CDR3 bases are TGTGCCAGCAGCCCAGGGTTTGGGCCCTGGGCGAACACTGAAGCTTTCTTT. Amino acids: CASSPGFGPWANTEAFF.

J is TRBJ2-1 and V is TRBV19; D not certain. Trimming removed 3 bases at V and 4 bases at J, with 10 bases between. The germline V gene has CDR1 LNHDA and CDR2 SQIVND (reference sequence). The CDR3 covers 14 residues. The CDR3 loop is CASSMGISYNEQFF. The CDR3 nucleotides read TGTGCCAGTAGTATGGGTATTTCTTACAATGAGCAGTTCTTC.

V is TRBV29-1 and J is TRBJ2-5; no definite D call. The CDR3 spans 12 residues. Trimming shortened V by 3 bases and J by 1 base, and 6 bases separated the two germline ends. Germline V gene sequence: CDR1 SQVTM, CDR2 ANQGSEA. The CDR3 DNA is TGCAGCGTTGATTGGGGCCAAGAGACCCAGTACTTC. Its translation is CSVDWGQETQYF.

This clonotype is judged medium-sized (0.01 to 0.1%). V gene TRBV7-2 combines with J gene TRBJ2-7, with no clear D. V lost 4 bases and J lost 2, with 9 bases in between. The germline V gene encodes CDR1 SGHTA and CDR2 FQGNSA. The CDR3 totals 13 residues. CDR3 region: CASSWAATYEQYF. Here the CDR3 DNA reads TGTGCCAGCAGCTGGGCAGCTACCTACGAGCAGTACTTC.

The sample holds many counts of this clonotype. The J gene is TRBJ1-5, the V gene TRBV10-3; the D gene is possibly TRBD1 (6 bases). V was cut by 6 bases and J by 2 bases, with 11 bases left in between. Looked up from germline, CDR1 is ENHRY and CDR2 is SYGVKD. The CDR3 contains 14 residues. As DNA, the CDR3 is TGTGCCATCAGAACAGGGAATGGCAATCAGCCCCAGCATTTT. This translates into CAIRTGNGNQPQHF.

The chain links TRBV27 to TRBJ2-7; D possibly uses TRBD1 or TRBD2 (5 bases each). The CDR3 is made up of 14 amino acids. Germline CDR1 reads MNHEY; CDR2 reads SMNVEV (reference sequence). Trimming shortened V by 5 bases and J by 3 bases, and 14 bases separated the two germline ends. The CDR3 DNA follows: TGTGCCAGCAGTCCCTCGGGGCACGTCTACGAGCAGTACTTC. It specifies CASSPSGHVYEQYF.

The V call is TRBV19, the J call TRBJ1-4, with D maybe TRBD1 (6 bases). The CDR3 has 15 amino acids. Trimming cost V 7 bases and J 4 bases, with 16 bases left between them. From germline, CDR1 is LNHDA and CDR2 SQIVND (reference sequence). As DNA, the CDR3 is TGTGCCAGTATTGCCGAGGGACACATTAATGAAAAACTGTTTTTT. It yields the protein CASIAEGHINEKLFF.